The clone carrying this T cell receptor beta chain was seen a handful of times. The sample is drawn from a study of early T cells in non-severe SARS-CoV-2 infection. Trimming at V came to 7 bases and at J to 6 bases, leaving 10 bases not matched to a gene. The CDR3 covers 13 residues. The germline gives CDR1 DFQATT, CDR2 SNEGSKA (reference sequence). TCRdb fed the 5' RACE reads into MiXCR, producing one record per CDR3 protein. The sample carries around 60,000 distinct CDR3 sequences, roughly 12% recorded once. The TCR originated in an adult who was a healthcare worker with PCR-confirmed SARS-CoV-2 infection or an uninfected control (not recorded which). This chain links TRBV20-1 with TRBJ1-2; TRBD1 matches at 8 bases. Material: whole blood. The CDR3 region has the DNA TGCAGTGTTGACAGGGGCGCGAGGAATGGCTACACCTTC. It codes for CSVDRGARNGYTF.